A single sample gave rise to the 25 T cell receptor beta chains below, sequenced in a study of cytomegalovirus exposure and HLA in healthy donors. A multiplex PCR was run with 60 Vbeta primers and 13 Jbeta primers. Here immunoSEQ multiplex PCR was the method, and the copy in TCRdb shows in-frame clones only, minus some. The sample has over 120,000 clones, approximately 78% seen once. Sequenced sample: PBMCs. Source of these receptors: a female donor in good health and CMV-seronegative.

The chain couples TRBV2 to TRBJ2-5; TRBD1 matches at 7 bases. The J call may not be correct, given that the DNA end is closer to TRBJ2-7. This CDR3 region has 12 residues. The germline CDR1 and CDR2 sequences are SNHLY and FYNNEI. The CDR3 coding sequence is TGTGCCAGCAGGGGACAGAACTACGAGCAGTACTTC. Translation: CASRGQNYEQYF.

The gene calls are TRBV30 and TRBJ1-5; D is possibly TRBD1 (5 bases). V was pared by 0 bases and J by 9 bases, with 12 bases between. Germline V gene lookup returns CDR1 GTSNPN and CDR2 SVGIG (reference sequence). The CDR3 loop spans 13 amino acids. Here the CDR3 DNA reads TGTGCCTGGAGTGTACAGGAATCCACGCCCCAGCATTTT. This gives the protein CAWSVQESTPQHF. The complete variable domain, with remaining parts taken from reference TRBV30 and TRBJ1-5, reads SQTIHQWPATLVQPVGSPLSLECTVEGTSNPNLYWYRQAAGRGLQLLFYSVGIGQISSEVPQNLSASRPQDRQFILSSKKLLLSDSGFYLCAWSVQESTPQHFGDGTRLSIL.

The rearrangement joins TRBV6-1 to TRBJ2-6; D is uncertain. V lost 0 bases and J 2 bases, leaving 8 bases between the germline ends. CDR1 is MNHNS and CDR2 is SASEGT in the germline V gene. CDR3 length: 16 residues. The CDR3 region is CASSEALQAGANVLTF. For the CDR3, the DNA is TGTGCCAGCAGTGAAGCGCTTCAGGCTGGGGCCAACGTCCTGACTTTC.

This rearrangement joins TRBV5-1 to TRBJ1-6; 8 bases agree with TRBD1. Looked up from germline, CDR1 is SGHRS and CDR2 is YFSETQ. Trimming cost V 0 bases and J 8 bases; bases outside gene matches: 7. The CDR3 spans 16 residues. This chain's CDR3 is CASSLVGQGGDSPLHF. CDR3 in DNA: TGCGCCAGCAGCTTGGTAGGACAGGGAGGGGATTCACCCCTCCACTTT. The complete variable domain, with remaining parts taken from reference TRBV5-1 and TRBJ1-6, reads KAGVTQTPRYLIKTRGQQVTLSCSPISGHRSVSWYQQTPGQGLQFLFEYFSETQRNKGNFPGRFSGRQFSNSRSEMNVSTLELGDSALYLCASSLVGQGGDSPLHFGNGTRLTVT.

The genes are TRBV5-1 and TRBJ1-4, with a weak D call TRBD1 (6 bases). The germline V gene encodes CDR1 SGHRS and CDR2 YFSETQ. This CDR3 is built from 15 residues. V was trimmed by 4 bases and J by 1 base, leaving 11 bases between them. CDR3 coding DNA: TGCGCCAGCAGCCCACCGACAGGAACTAATGAAAAACTGTTTTTT. It yields the protein CASSPPTGTNEKLFF.

The chain has TRBV5-4 and TRBJ2-3; possibly TRBD2 for D (6 bases). V was trimmed by 5 bases and J by 5 bases, leaving 15 bases between them. Germline V lookup: CDR1 SGHNT, CDR2 YYREEE (reference sequence). This CDR3 has 14 amino acids. DNA for the CDR3: TGTGCCAGCAGGACCGGGAGAACGATAGATACGCAGTATTTT. Amino acid sequence: CASRTGRTIDTQYF. The full variable domain, in which reference TRBV5-4 and TRBJ2-3 provide the parts outside the CDR3, is ETGVTQSPTHLIKTRGQQVTLRCSSQSGHNTVSWYQQALGQGPQFIFQYYREEENGRGNFPPRFSGLQFPNYSSELNVNALELDDSALYLCASRTGRTIDTQYFGPGTRLTVL.

This clone was counted a single time. The rearrangement uses TRBV7-8 and TRBJ1-5; 8 bases fit TRBD1. The CDR3 spans 17 residues. Per the germline V gene, CDR1 is SGHVS and CDR2 is FQNEAQ. With V trimmed by 2 bases and J by 0 bases, 6 bases remained unmatched. As DNA, the CDR3 is TGTGCCAGCAGCTTAACCTGGGACAGGTATAGCAATCAGCCCCAGCATTTT. Residues: CASSLTWDRYSNQPQHF.

The chain joins TRBV29-1 to TRBJ2-4; TRBD1 aligns across 8 bases. The V gene end was trimmed by 6 bases and the J gene end by 2 bases; junction bases not matched to a gene: 6. Looked up from germline, CDR1 is SQVTM and CDR2 is ANQGSEA. This CDR3 region has 14 residues. The DNA of the CDR3 is TGCAGCGTGTATGACAGGGGTACCAAAAACATTCAGTACTTC. Amino acid sequence: CSVYDRGTKNIQYF.

The chain uses TRBV19 and TRBJ1-1; TRBD1 matches at 7 bases. The CDR3 sequence is 12 residues long. V trimming: 6 bases; J trimming: 8 bases; junction bases outside the gene matches: 6. CDR1 LNHDA and CDR2 SQIVND come from the germline V gene (reference sequence). The CDR3 coding sequence is TGTGCCAGTAGCGGTGGGACAGTCGAAGCTTTCTTT. Protein: CASSGGTVEAFF.

The chain uses TRBV7-2 and TRBJ1-4; D uncertain. The CDR3 length is 14 residues. V lost 1 base and J lost 2, with 5 bases in between. In germline, CDR1 is SGHTA, CDR2 FQGNSA. CDR3 in amino acids: CASSLDITNEKLFF. Written as DNA, the CDR3 is TGTGCCAGCAGCTTAGATATCACTAATGAAAAACTGTTTTTT.

This chain links TRBV21-1 with TRBJ2-1; TRBD2 is taken as the D call from the table, unchecked against the DNA. TRBV21-1 is described as a pseudogene. The CDR3 length is 16 residues. The CDR3 DNA reads TGTGCCAGCAGCTCAATGACTAGCGGGGGTAACAATGAGCAGTTCTTC. Its translation is CASSSMTSGGNNEQFF.

This CDR3 reads CASSTTGSMDSLYGYTF. CDR3 DNA sequence: TGTGCCAGCAGCACAACTGGATCCATGGACAGTCTCTATGGCTACACCTTC. V usage is TRBV7-2 and J usage is TRBJ1-2; a weak D match, TRBD1 (6 bases). Trimming took 5 bases from V and 4 from J, leaving 23 bases between them. The CDR3 loop spans 17 amino acids. Germline lookup yields CDR1 SGHTA and CDR2 FQGNSA.

This chain joins TRBV19 and TRBJ2-3; TRBD2 might be the D (6 bases). This CDR3 has 16 amino acids. V was pared by 6 bases and J by 2 bases, with 18 bases between. The germline V gene has CDR1 LNHDA and CDR2 SQIVND (reference sequence). DNA for the CDR3: TGTGCCAGTAGGCACCCAACGCGGGGAAACACAGATACGCAGTATTTT. Protein: CASRHPTRGNTDTQYF.

The chain links TRBV15 to TRBJ1-2, with TRBD1 as a possible D gene (5 bases). CDR3 length: 16 residues. The germline V gene has CDR1 LNHNV and CDR2 YYDKDF (reference sequence). V dropped 0 bases and J dropped 0 bases, with 11 bases sitting between them. Written as DNA, the CDR3 is TGTGCCACCAGCAGAGATTATGGGGGGGCTAACTATGGCTACACCTTC. It encodes CATSRDYGGANYGYTF.

The J gene is TRBJ1-2, the V gene TRBV6-5; D is unresolved. Trimming pared 6 bases from V and 4 bases from J, leaving 9 bases between. The CDR3 runs 12 residues. CDR1 and CDR2 (germline): MNHEY, SVGAGI. For the CDR3, the DNA is TGTGCCAGCAGGCACTTTGGCTATGGCTACACCTTC. This sequence encodes CASRHFGYGYTF.

With respect to this clone: The sample holds other DNA sequences that translate to the same CDR3. This chain links TRBV5-1 with TRBJ1-2; D is possibly TRBD1 (6 bases). The CDR3 totals 14 residues. Germline CDR1 and CDR2: SGHRS and YFSETQ. Trimming left V 0 bases short and J 2 bases short, with 8 bases between. This CDR3 is CASSLEQGNYGYTF. The CDR3 DNA reads TGCGCCAGCAGCTTGGAGCAGGGGAACTATGGCTACACCTTC.

This sequence joins TRBV28 and TRBJ1-1, with 8 positions matching TRBD1. J lost 5 bases, V lost 6 bases, and 8 bases had no gene match. The germline gives CDR1 MDHEN, CDR2 SYDVKM. This CDR3 is 14 amino acids long. CDR3: CASSPWTGRTEAFF. CDR3 bases: TGTGCCAGCAGCCCATGGACAGGGAGAACTGAAGCTTTCTTT. The full variable domain, its missing parts supplied by reference TRBV28 and TRBJ1-1, is DVKVTQSSRYLVKRTGEKVFLECVQDMDHENMFWYRQDPGLGLRLIYFSYDVKMKEKGDIPEGYSVSREKKERFSLILESASTNQTSMYLCASSPWTGRTEAFFGQGTRLTVV.

The J gene is TRBJ2-7, the V gene TRBV7-9; D uncertain. V dropped 3 bases and J dropped 2 bases, with 8 bases sitting between them. CDR1 SEHNR and CDR2 FQNEAQ come from the germline V gene (reference sequence). The length of the CDR3 is 13 residues. CDR3 residues: CASSLRIPYEQYF. The CDR3 DNA is TGTGCCAGCAGCTTGAGAATCCCCTACGAGCAGTACTTC.

The chain combines TRBV7-8 with TRBJ1-2, with 8 nucleotides matching TRBD1. Germline V gene sequence: CDR1 SGHVS, CDR2 FQNEAQ. There are 14 residues in the CDR3. V shed 8 bases, J shed 4 bases, and the junction held 9 bases outside the gene matches. The CDR3, as DNA: TGTGCCAGCGCCCGGGCAGGGGGCTTCTATGGCTACACCTTC. It encodes CASARAGGFYGYTF.

The chain combines TRBV2 with TRBJ1-1; a weak D match, TRBD1 (5 bases). V lost 8 bases and J lost 2, with 12 bases in between. CDR1 and CDR2 (germline): SNHLY, FYNNEI. The length of the CDR3 is 13 residues. This chain's CDR3 is CASDGQGNTEAFF. In nucleotides, the CDR3 is TGTGCCAGCGACGGGCAGGGTAACACTGAAGCTTTCTTT.

This clone was seen a handful of times. The genes are TRBV5-8 and TRBJ2-1; D not resolved. Trimming took 3 bases from V and 4 from J, leaving 8 bases between them. Germline CDR1 SGHTS, CDR2 YDEGEE. The CDR3 consists of 13 residues. CDR3 bases: TGTGCCAGCAGCTATAAGAGTTACAATGAGCAGTTCTTC. Translation: CASSYKSYNEQFF.

The gene calls are TRBV29-1 and TRBJ1-3; 7 bases are shared with TRBD1. CDR3 length: 16 residues. CDR1 is SQVTM, CDR2 ANQGSEA, per germline. V gave up 7 bases and J gave up 1 base; unmatched junction bases: 13. Here the CDR3 DNA reads TGCAGCGCTCACCAGTCCCTGACAGGGTCTGGAAACACCATATATTTT. Encoded protein: CSAHQSLTGSGNTIYF.

This clone has just one count. The V and J genes are TRBV5-1 and TRBJ1-5, with D hard to call. From germline, CDR1 is SGHRS and CDR2 YFSETQ. V lost 0 bases and J lost 0, with 13 bases in between. This CDR3 is 17 amino acids long. The CDR3 DNA reads as TGCGCCAGCAGCTTGGGGGCAGGCACCCATAGCAATCAGCCCCAGCATTTT. Amino acids: CASSLGAGTHSNQPQHF.

In DNA, the CDR3 is TGTGCCTGGAGTGTGACTATCTACGAGCAGTACTTC. Residues: CAWSVTIYEQYF. V is TRBV30 and J is TRBJ2-7, with D perhaps matching TRBD2 (5 bases). The CDR3 runs 12 residues. Germline V gene lookup returns CDR1 GTSNPN and CDR2 SVGIG (reference sequence). V lost 0 bases and J 3 bases, leaving 6 bases between the germline ends.

The chain is built from TRBV6-1 and TRBJ2-1; 8 positions agree with TRBD1. The CDR3 has 15 residues. Germline loops: CDR1 MNHNS, CDR2 SASEGT. J gave up 10 bases and V 5 bases, and 13 bases lay outside the gene matches. CDR3 residues: CASSLAGGPPEEQFF. DNA of the CDR3: TGTGCCAGCAGTCTAGCAGGGGGCCCCCCGGAGGAGCAGTTCTTC.